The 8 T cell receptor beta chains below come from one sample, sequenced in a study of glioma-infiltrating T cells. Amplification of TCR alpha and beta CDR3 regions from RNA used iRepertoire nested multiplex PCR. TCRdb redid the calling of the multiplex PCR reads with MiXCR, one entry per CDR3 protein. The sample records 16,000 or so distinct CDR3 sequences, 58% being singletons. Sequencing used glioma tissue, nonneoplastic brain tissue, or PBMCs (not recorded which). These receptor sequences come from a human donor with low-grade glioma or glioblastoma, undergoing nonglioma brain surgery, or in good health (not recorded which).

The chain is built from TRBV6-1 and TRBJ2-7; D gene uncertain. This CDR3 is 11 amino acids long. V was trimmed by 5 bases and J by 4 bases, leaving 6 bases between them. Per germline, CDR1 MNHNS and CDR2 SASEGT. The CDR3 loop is CASSWAYEQYF. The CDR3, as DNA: TGTGCCAGCAGTTGGGCTTACGAGCAGTACTTC.

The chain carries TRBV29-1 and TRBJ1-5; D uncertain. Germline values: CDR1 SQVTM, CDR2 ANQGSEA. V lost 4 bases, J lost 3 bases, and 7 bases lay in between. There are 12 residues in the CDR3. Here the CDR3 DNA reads TGCAGCGTTGGTTCAGACAATCAGCCCCAGCATTTT. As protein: CSVGSDNQPQHF.

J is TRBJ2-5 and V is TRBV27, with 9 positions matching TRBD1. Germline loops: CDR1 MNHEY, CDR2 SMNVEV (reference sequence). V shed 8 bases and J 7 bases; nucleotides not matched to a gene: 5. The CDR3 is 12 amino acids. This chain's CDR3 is CASSTGGGTQYF. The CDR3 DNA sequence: TGTGCCAGCTCGACAGGGGGAGGGACCCAGTACTTC.

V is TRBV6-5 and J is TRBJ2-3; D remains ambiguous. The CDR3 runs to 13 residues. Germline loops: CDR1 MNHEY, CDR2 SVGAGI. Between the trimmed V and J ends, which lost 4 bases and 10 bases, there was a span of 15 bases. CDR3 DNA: TGTGCCAGCAGTTCCCCGCCAACCTCACCGCAGTATTTT. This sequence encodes CASSSPPTSPQYF.

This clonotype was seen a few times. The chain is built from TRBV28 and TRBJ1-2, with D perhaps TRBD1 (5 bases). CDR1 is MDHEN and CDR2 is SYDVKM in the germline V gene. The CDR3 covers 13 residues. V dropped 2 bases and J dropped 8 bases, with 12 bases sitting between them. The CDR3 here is CASSLGDLRGYTF. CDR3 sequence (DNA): TGTGCCAGCAGTTTAGGGGACCTTCGAGGCTACACCTTC.

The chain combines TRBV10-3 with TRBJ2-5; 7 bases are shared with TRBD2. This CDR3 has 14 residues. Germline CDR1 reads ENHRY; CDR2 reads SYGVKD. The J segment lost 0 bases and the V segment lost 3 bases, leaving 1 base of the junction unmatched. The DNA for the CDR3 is TGTGCCATCAGTGAAGCGGGAAACCAAGAGACCCAGTACTTC. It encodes CAISEAGNQETQYF.

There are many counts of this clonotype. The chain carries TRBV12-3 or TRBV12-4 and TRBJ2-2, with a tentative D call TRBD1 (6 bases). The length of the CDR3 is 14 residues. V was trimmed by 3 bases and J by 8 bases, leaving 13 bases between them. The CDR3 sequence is CASSLGAGTGELFF. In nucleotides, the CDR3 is TGTGCCAGCAGTTTGGGGGCCGGCACGGGGGAGCTGTTTTTT.

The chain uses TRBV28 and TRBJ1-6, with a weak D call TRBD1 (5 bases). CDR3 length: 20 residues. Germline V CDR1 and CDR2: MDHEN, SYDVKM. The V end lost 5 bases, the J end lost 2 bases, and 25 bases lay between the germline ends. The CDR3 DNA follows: TGTGCCAGCAGTCCATGGGCAGGGATTTCACTGACCCCCTATAATTCACCCCTCCACTTT. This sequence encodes CASSPWAGISLTPYNSPLHF.